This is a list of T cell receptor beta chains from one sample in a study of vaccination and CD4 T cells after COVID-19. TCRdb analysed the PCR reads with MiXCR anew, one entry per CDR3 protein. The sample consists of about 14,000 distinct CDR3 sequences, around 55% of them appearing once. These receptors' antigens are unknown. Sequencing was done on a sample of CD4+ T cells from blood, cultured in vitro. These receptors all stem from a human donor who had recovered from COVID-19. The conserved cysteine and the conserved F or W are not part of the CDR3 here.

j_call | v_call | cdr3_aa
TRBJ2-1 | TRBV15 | ATSNGGTSGRSPYNEQF
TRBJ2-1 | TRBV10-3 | AISESDYSEQF
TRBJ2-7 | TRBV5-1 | ASSLGNSAYEQY
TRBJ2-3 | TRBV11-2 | ASRRGGPTDTQY
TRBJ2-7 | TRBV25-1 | ASSRFLNRAGRTSYEQY
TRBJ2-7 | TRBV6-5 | ASSWGRDSYEQY
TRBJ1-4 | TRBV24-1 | ATSGSDRGATNEKLF
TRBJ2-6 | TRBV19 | AAGQGSSGANVLT
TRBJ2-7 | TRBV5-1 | ASEQGIPPSYEQY
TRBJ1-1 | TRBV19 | ASSIAGLNTEAF
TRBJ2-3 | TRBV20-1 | SATTEYTQY
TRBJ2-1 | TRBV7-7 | ATGTDIYNEQF
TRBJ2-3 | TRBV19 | ASSTGGPDTQY
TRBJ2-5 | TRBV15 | ATSRGKAGGATQY
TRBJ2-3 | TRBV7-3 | ASSLAGRTDTQY
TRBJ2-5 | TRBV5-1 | ASSLMGGYETQY
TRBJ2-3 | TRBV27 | ASRPTKNNRDTDTQY
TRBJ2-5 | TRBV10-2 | ASRGLAFGETQY
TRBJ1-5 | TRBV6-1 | ATSSGGQPQH
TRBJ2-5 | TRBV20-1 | SARTGDQRETQY
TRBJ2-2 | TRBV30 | AWSLRAGGELF
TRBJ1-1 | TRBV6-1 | ASSSEVGGGEAF
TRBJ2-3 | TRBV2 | ASLQSTDTQY
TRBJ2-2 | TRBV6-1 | ASRTGTPRGELF
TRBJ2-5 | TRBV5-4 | ASSSSGRVGETQY
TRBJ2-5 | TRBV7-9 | ASLPGLGFGLQETQY
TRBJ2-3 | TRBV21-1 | ASSKALNSSSTDTQY
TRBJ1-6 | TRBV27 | ASSLWTRGLNSPLH
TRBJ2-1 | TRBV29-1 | SVVAHNEQF
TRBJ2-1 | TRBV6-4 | ASSQNSGANNEQF
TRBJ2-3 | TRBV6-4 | ASSDRGTDTQY
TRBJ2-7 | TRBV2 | ASRGAGFTYEQY
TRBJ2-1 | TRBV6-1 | ASRRQGGSYNEQF
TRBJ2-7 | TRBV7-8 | ASSLGTSGRGIWAYEQY
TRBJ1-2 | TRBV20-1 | SAHTTFSGTPYGYT
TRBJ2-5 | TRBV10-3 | AISEVKGSVETQY
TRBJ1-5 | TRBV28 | ASSLSVQPQH
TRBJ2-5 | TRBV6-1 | ASTQGQETQY
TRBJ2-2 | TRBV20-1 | SALAPKRGSNTGELF
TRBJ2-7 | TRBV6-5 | ASSYTRDRGTTYEQY
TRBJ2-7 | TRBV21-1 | ASSKVETRKSYEQY
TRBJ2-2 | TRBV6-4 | ASSPDRAGELF
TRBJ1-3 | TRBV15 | ATSRDPGRARGGNTIY
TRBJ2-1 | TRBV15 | ATSGRDEQF
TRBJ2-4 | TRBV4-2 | ASSPLIDRGNIQY
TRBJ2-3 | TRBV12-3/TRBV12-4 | ASSPLLGVGTDTQY
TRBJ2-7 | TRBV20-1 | SARGASGISRDYEQY
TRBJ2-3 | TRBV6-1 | ASRVQSTDTQY
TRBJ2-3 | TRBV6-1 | ASRIGRTQY
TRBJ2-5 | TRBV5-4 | ASSLFVGTGEETQY